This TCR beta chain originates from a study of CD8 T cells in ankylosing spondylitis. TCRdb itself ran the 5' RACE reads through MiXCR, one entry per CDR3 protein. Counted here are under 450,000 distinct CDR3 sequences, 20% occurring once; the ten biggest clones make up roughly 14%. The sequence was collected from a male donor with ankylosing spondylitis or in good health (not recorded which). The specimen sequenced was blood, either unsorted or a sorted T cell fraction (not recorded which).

The CDR3 DNA follows: TGCAGTTGTGGGAGCAATGAGCAGTTCTTC. Translating gives CSCGSNEQFF. The V gene is TRBV20-1, the J gene TRBJ2-1; TRBD2 might be the D (5 bases). This CDR3 is built from 10 residues. In germline, CDR1 is DFQATT, CDR2 SNEGSKA (reference sequence). V gave up 8 bases and J gave up 6 bases, with 8 bases separating them.